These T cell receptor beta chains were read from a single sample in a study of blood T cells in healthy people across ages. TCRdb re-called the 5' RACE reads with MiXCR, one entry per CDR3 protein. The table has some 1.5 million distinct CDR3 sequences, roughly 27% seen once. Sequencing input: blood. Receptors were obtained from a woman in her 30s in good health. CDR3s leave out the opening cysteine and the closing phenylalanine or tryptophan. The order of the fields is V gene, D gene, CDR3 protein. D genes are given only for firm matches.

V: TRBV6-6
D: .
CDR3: ASSSGVGGFYEKLF

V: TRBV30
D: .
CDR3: AWSGGHEQY

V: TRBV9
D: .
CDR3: ASSSPKNTGELF

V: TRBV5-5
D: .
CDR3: ASGPSSSYNEQF

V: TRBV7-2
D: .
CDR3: ASSLGGGGGLQETQY

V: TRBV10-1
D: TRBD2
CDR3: ASSERAGFLDEQF

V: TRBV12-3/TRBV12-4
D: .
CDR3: ASSLKLGGGNQPQH

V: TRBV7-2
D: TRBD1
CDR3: ASSLAPAGTGGNEQY

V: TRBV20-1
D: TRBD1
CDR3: SARATGGGGSPLH

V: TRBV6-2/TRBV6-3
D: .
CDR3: ASSYSAKRQPQH

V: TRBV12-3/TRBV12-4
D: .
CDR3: ASSPNMNTEAF